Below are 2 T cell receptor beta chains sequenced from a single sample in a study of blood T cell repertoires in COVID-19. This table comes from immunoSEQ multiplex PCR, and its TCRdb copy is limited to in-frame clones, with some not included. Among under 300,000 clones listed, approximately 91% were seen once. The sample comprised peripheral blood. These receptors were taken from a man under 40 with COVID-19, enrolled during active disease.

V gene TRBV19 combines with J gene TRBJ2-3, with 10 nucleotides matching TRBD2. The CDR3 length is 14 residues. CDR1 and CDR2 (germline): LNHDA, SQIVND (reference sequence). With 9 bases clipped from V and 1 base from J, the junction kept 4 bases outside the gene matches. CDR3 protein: CASIGLAGTDTQYF. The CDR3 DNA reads TGTGCCAGCATAGGACTAGCGGGCACAGATACGCAGTATTTT.

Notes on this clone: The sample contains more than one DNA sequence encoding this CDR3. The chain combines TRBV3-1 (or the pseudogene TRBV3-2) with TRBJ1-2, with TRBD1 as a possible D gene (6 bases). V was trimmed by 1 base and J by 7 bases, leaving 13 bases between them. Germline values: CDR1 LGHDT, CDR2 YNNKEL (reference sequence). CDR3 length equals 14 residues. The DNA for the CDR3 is TGTGCCAGCAGCCAAGGGCGGGGGGCGGTTGGCTACACCTTC. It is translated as CASSQGRGAVGYTF.